This record covers a single TCR beta chain. Its antigen is currently not known. Base quality data are lacking; no much larger clone is found one base away. The entry originates in a study of cytomegalovirus exposure and HLA in healthy donors (dated by TCRdb to 2016 to 2017). Looking at the study overall: A later analysis indicated that the 120 or so validation repertoires were generated on the platform also employed for the roughly 730 repertoires of the first cohort. The aim of the study was to test whether cataloging public T cell receptors could identify signatures of past pathogen exposure. High-throughput TCR immunosequencing, statistical association of individual TCRs with disease status, and machine learning were combined to predict cytomegalovirus infection status. A separate validation cohort of 100 to 150 different subjects was used in addition to the approximately 700-subject first cohort. Results the study describes overall, beyond this receptor: According to the authors, the approach could potentially be generalized to other disease states and immunological phenotypes. In the study, roughly 160 TCR beta chains were listed as associated with cytomegalovirus. A later analysis had no HLA typing for the validation cohort, so co-occurrence there was scored across all 110 or so repertoires. In a later analysis, TCRs clustered in the first cohort were found to also tend to co-occur in the 110 or so validation repertoires, with about 93% of cluster scores above 0. Across donors, most TCR sequences were observed very rarely, whereas some public TCRs were present in many individuals. The classifier was reported to diagnose cytomegalovirus status with high specificity and sensitivity in both the original cohort and the validation cohort. Three of the identified cytomegalovirus-associated TCR beta chains were confirmed in vitro to be specific for cytomegalovirus antigens.

From the germline V gene, CDR1 is SNHLY and CDR2 is FYNNEI. Germline trimming amounts to 5 bases on V and 2 bases on J, with 2 as the count of junction bases outside the gene matches. From its cysteine to its phenylalanine, the CDR3 spans 14 amino acids. The CDR3 DNA has 42 bases and is translated from base 1. Library preparation employed the immunoSEQ multiplex PCR assay. The authors' analysis ran thus. To diagnose cytomegalovirus status from the catalog of TCR beta chain sequences, a statistical classification framework was built. The table comes from immuneACCESS by way of TCRdb, which keeps in-frame sequences with V and J called. Part of the clones is missing from these tables; in studies checked, under half for an unresolved V gene and the rest for unknown reasons. That table supplies the V and J calls and clone size; D and trimming were determined from the DNA. The sample table lists about 160,000 clones, roughly 89% of them with a count of one. The top ten hold 4.2% of the sample.

Donors formed part of the validation cohort, which comprised over a hundred subjects and was distinct from the first cohort of over 500 subjects. Source material: PBMCs. The TCR originated in a young man in good health and CMV-seropositive. Rearrangement joined TRBV2 to TRBJ2-7; the junction holds 11 bases that match TRBD1. The CDR3 region reads CASSLDRGPYEQYF. The DNA is TGTGCCAGCAGTCTGGACAGGGGGCCCTACGAGCAGTACTTC.